One sample yielded the 8 T cell receptor beta chains listed below, sequenced in a study of blood T cell repertoires in COVID-19. Libraries were prepared by immunoSEQ multiplex PCR; TCRdb keeps only in-frame clonotypes and omits some of them. This table holds roughly 100,000 clones, over 80% found once. The source material was peripheral blood. The origin of the receptors is a man aged 45-65 years with acute or convalescent COVID-19.

The chain has TRBV6-6 and TRBJ1-4, with D maybe TRBD1 (6 bases). Germline V gene sequence: CDR1 MNHNY, CDR2 SVGAGI (reference sequence). Trimming left V 7 bases short and J 3 bases short, with 12 bases between. The CDR3 is 14 residues long. This CDR3 reads CASTPPGANEKLFF. In DNA form, the CDR3 reads TGTGCCAGCACCCCGCCAGGGGCTAATGAAAAACTGTTTTTT.

A few counts support this clone. Other DNA sequences in this sample translate to the same CDR3. The gene calls are TRBV5-1 and TRBJ1-2; TRBD1 might be the D (6 bases). V lost 1 base, J lost 3 bases, and 10 bases lay in between. Per the germline V gene, CDR1 is SGHRS and CDR2 is YFSETQ. This CDR3 comprises 14 residues. The CDR3 here is CASSLFEGDYGYTF. The CDR3 coding sequence is TGCGCCAGCAGCTTGTTTGAGGGGGACTATGGCTACACCTTC.

This chain joins TRBV6-1 and TRBJ2-3, with D possibly TRBD1 on 5 matching bases. Deletions cut 3 bases from V and 2 bases from J, with 9 bases between. Germline CDR1 is MNHNS and CDR2 is SASEGT. The CDR3 is made up of 14 amino acids. CDR3 residues: CASSDGGHTDTQYF. The CDR3 nucleotides are TGTGCCAGCAGTGACGGCGGACACACAGATACGCAGTATTTT.

The chain joins TRBV5-1 to TRBJ1-1; a possible D gene is TRBD1 (5 bases). V lost 5 bases and J 1 base, leaving 15 bases between the germline ends. The CDR3 contains 15 residues. Germline V gene lookup returns CDR1 SGHRS and CDR2 YFSETQ. The CDR3 bases are TGCGCCAGCAGAAAGACAGCCCCCACGAACACTGAAGCTTTCTTT. Translating it yields CASRKTAPTNTEAFF.

The chain recombines TRBV3-1 (or the pseudogene TRBV3-2) with TRBJ2-1, with 12 nucleotides matching TRBD1. From germline, CDR1 is LGHDT and CDR2 YNNKEL (reference sequence). There are 15 residues in the CDR3. The V and J ends lost 3 bases and 7 bases, in that order; junction bases with no gene match: 4. The CDR3 sequence is CASSQGTGGGNEQFF. CDR3 coding DNA: TGTGCCAGCAGCCAGGGGACAGGGGGCGGAAATGAGCAGTTCTTC.

The chain carries TRBV24-1 and TRBJ1-2; 8 bases fit TRBD1. Germline CDR1 is KGHDR and CDR2 is SFDVKD. After removal of 7 bases from V and 7 bases from J, the junction contained 7 bases not matched to a gene. The CDR3 is 13 residues long. CDR3 bases: TGTGCCACCAGGAATTCAGGGGGCGGTGGCTACACCTTC. This codes for CATRNSGGGGYTF.

The genes are TRBV19 and TRBJ2-1; 7 bases match TRBD2. This CDR3 spans 11 amino acids. V lost 9 bases to trimming and J lost 4 bases; unmatched junction nucleotides: 0. Germline V gives CDR1 LNHDA, CDR2 SQIVND (reference sequence). The CDR3 sequence is CASGGYNEQFF. The CDR3 DNA sequence: TGTGCCAGCGGGGGGTACAATGAGCAGTTCTTC.

The chain recombines TRBV30 with TRBJ2-7, with a tentative D call TRBD2 (6 bases). Deletions cut 1 base from V and 3 bases from J, with 16 bases between. The CDR3 extends over 15 amino acids. Germline V gives CDR1 GTSNPN, CDR2 SVGIG (reference sequence). CDR3 in amino acids: CAWSAGVADYYEQYF. In DNA form, the CDR3 reads TGTGCCTGGAGTGCTGGGGTAGCGGACTACTACGAGCAGTACTTC.